This T cell receptor beta chain comes out of a study of T cells after yellow fever vaccination. General observations from the study: Faster peaking, at day 5 versus 15, marked a secondary response that was weaker. A limited proportion of clonotypes was detected within both the CD4 and CD8 compartments. Booster sampling recovered most clones from primary vaccination (96% CD4, roughly 88% CD8). Abundant clonotypes from the bulk population could get into FACS-sorted repertoires as contaminants.

From the 5' RACE reads, TCRdb called clonotypes with MiXCR, one entry per CDR3 protein. The sample has over 85,000 distinct CDR3 sequences; more than 7.5% are singletons. The CDR3 runs to 13 residues. Germline CDR1 is SEHNR and CDR2 is FQNEAQ (reference sequence). V lost 11 bases and J lost 6, with 14 bases in between. The chain couples TRBV7-9 to TRBJ1-6; D gene uncertain. The source material was CD8+ T cells not binding an NS4B(214-222) dextramer, sorted from PBMCs, sampled about 2 weeks after the first yellow fever vaccination. This sequence was found in a man aged 18 to 30 who received the YFV17D yellow fever vaccine. CDR3 residues: CAEVLSFNSPLHF. The DNA of the CDR3 is TGTGCCGAGGTGCTCTCTTTTAATTCACCCCTCCACTTT.